This TCR beta chain originates from a study of blood T cell repertoires in COVID-19. Study-level background: Nucleic acid was either cDNA or gDNA, and it came from T cells, B-cell-depleted T cells, or PBMCs.

Original processing notes: By means of reference gene primer amplification, nucleated cell counts were estimated. Repertoires were generated with immunoSEQ multiplex PCR, while TCRdb's copy carries only in-frame clones and drops some. V and J calls and clone size follow that table, whereas D and trimming were derived from the DNA. The sample has tens of thousands of clones; around 85% are singletons. Sequencing was carried out using peripheral blood. The sequence came from a woman older than 75 with active or convalescent COVID-19.

The CDR3 DNA follows: TGTGCCAGCAGTCAAAGGGGCATCCCGGAGCAGTACTTC. Its translation: CASSQRGIPEQYF. This chain uses TRBV6-5 with TRBJ2-7; D perhaps matches TRBD1 (5 bases). CDR3 length: 13 residues. The V gene's germline CDR1 is MNHEY and CDR2 SVGAGI. V was shortened by 5 bases and J by 7 bases, with 15 bases between the two germline ends.